This T cell receptor beta chain was recorded in a study of cytomegalovirus exposure and HLA in healthy donors. Study at large: Counted in an early data release were about 80 million unique TCRs from HLA-typed donors.

Worth noting for this clone: Its specificity is unknown.

The study's findings and limits: Under in vitro conditions, three CMV-associated chains were confirmed as specific for CMV antigens. Sequencing artifact likely explains a cluster of highly shared sequence variants.

PCR was performed using 60 Vbeta and 13 Jbeta primers. Produced via immunoSEQ multiplex PCR; TCRdb's table is partial and in-frame only. The sample lists roughly 160,000 clones; roughly 77% were seen once. Sequencing used PBMCs. The source of this sequence is a woman aged 45-65 years in good health and CMV-seropositive.

DNA of the CDR3: TGTGCCAGCAGTATCTCGGGTCTAGCGGGGGTCGACATTCAGTACTTC. Translated, it gives CASSISGLAGVDIQYF. V is TRBV5-6 and J is TRBJ2-4, with 10 bases aligning to TRBD2. The V gene end was trimmed by 5 bases and the J gene end by 8 bases; junction bases not matched to a gene: 13. The CDR3 sequence is 16 residues long. Looked up from germline, CDR1 is SGHDT and CDR2 is YYEEEE.